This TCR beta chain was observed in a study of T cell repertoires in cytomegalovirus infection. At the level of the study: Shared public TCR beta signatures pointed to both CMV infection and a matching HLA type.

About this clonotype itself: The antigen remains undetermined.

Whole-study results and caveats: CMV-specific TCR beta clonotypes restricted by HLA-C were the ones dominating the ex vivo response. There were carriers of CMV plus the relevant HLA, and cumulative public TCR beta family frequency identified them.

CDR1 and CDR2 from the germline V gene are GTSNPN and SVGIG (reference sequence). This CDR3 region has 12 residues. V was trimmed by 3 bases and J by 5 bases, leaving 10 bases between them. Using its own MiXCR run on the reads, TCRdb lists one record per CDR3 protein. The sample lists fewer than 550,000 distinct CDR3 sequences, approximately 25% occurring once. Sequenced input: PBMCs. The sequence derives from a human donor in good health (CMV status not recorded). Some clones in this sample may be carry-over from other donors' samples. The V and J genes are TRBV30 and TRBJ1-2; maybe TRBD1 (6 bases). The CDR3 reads CAWRTGTYGYTF. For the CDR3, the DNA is TGTGCCTGGAGGACAGGAACTTATGGCTACACCTTC.